The sequence of this TCR beta chain was determined in a study of T-cell reconstitution after alpha-beta-depleted transplantation in children. Germline CDR1 reads SGHVS; CDR2 reads FNYEAQ. With V trimmed by 5 bases and J by 6 bases, 7 bases remained unmatched. There are 15 residues in the CDR3. Study-wide results and caveats: Day-60 TCRbeta diversity that was high in some patients was derived from surviving recipient T cells and thymic progenitors. A year had passed since transplant, and T-cell counts and diversity by then came mostly from newly produced T cells. Two months or so post-transplant, alpha-beta T cells reportedly derived from several hundred expanded graft clones.

This clonotype was picked up a small number of times. What it binds is unknown. Unique molecular identifiers were incorporated into the prepared TCRbeta library. MiXCR was run by TCRdb on the PCR reads, yielding one entry per CDR3 protein. The sample shows 250,000 or so distinct CDR3 sequences, roughly 8.2% of them seen only once. The specimen was PBMCs, mostly from graft donor cells, collected 180 days after TCRalphabeta/CD19-depleted stem cell transplant. This chain joins TRBV7-6 and TRBJ2-3; 11 bases are a match to TRBD1. The receptor was isolated from a male patient aged 10 to 17 who had a stem cell transplant for acute lymphoblastic leukemia, so the T cells may come from the graft donor. The CDR3 DNA reads as TGTGCCAGCAGCCCACGGACAGGGGGCATGGATACGCAGTATTTT. Translated: CASSPRTGGMDTQYF.